This TCR beta chain was recovered during a study of blood T cell repertoires in COVID-19. Assignments of participants to cohorts depended upon their own reported clinical history. CDR1 ENHRY and CDR2 SYGVKD come from the germline V gene. The CDR3 has 14 residues. V gave up 8 bases and J gave up 9 bases; unmatched junction bases: 6. Clones were read by immunoSEQ multiplex PCR, and TCRdb kept only the in-frame ones, dropping some. The table has 300,000 to 400,000 clones, roughly 90% seen once. The sequencing input was PBMCs or T cells enriched from blood (not recorded which). This sequence originates from a young woman with acute COVID-19. V usage is TRBV10-3 and J usage is TRBJ2-1, with 14 nucleotides matching TRBD2. CDR3 loop: CAIGQTSGGGEQFF. The CDR3 DNA is TGTGCCATCGGGCAGACTAGCGGGGGGGGTGAGCAGTTCTTC.